The 21 T cell receptor beta chains given below trace back to one sample, sequenced in a study of blood T cells in healthy people across ages. The authors ran a second PCR of roughly 6 to 12 cycles using a sample-barcoded 5' primer and a J-beta primer mix. TCRdb reanalysed the 5' RACE reads using MiXCR and keeps one entry per CDR3 protein. Found here are about 1.5 million distinct CDR3 sequences, around two fifths of them singletons; the top ten hold 7% to 9.5%. Material for sequencing was blood. The receptors derive from a young woman in good health.

This clonotype has only a few counts. The chain employs TRBV7-8 and TRBJ2-1; a possible D gene is TRBD1 (6 bases). Looked up from germline, CDR1 is SGHVS and CDR2 is FQNEAQ. V lost 3 bases to trimming and J lost 5 bases, with 14 bases between them. The CDR3 consists of 15 residues. The CDR3 coding sequence is TGTGCCAGCAGCTTGCAGTGGGGGCGAAACAATGAGCAGTTCTTC. Translated, it gives CASSLQWGRNNEQFF.

V usage is TRBV7-9 and J usage is TRBJ1-1, with 9 bases identical to TRBD1. CDR1 is SEHNR, CDR2 FQNEAQ, per germline (reference sequence). V lost 5 bases, J lost 3 bases, and 10 bases stayed unmatched. This CDR3 has 16 residues. CDR3 coding DNA: TGTGCCAGCAGCCCGAAGGGACAGGGATGGGACACTGAAGCTTTCTTT. It yields the protein CASSPKGQGWDTEAFF.

This chain joins TRBV12-3 or TRBV12-4 and TRBJ2-5; 10 bases agree with TRBD2. The V and J ends lost 8 bases and 5 bases, in that order; junction bases with no gene match: 11. The CDR3 length is 15 residues. The CDR3, as DNA: TGTGCCAGCTCTCCAAGCGGGGGGGCAGAGGAGACCCAGTACTTC. Its protein product is CASSPSGGAEETQYF.

Concerning this clonotype itself: Just one base apart from a much larger clone, this may be a read error. The J gene is TRBJ2-5, the V gene TRBV6-6, with TRBD2 identical over 10 bases. V shed 7 bases, J shed 11 bases, and the junction held 10 bases outside the gene matches. Per the germline V gene, CDR1 is MNHNY and CDR2 is SVGAGI (reference sequence). The CDR3 covers 13 residues. The CDR3 loop is CASISGRGNEQYF. CDR3 sequence (DNA): TGTGCCAGCATAAGCGGGAGGGGGAATGAGCAGTACTTC.

This clonotype was counted between two and nine times. The J gene is TRBJ1-1, the V gene TRBV10-3, with 8 bases fitting TRBD1. This CDR3 has 15 residues. The germline V gene encodes CDR1 ENHRY and CDR2 SYGVKD. With V trimmed by 6 bases and J by 1 base, 7 bases remained unmatched. CDR3 sequence reads: CAISGLQGANTEAFF. CDR3 nucleotide sequence: TGTGCCATCAGCGGTCTGCAGGGGGCGAACACTGAAGCTTTCTTT.

This clonotype was seen more than once but under ten times. This rearrangement joins TRBV20-1 to TRBJ2-6, with D tentatively TRBD1 (6 bases). The CDR3 has 18 residues. V was shortened by 1 base and J by 3 bases, with 19 bases between the two germline ends. Germline assignment: CDR1 DFQATT and CDR2 SNEGSKA (reference sequence). CDR3 DNA: TGCAGTGCTAGAGCCCAAAACGGGACACCTTATGGGGCCAACGTCCTGACTTTC. This translates into CSARAQNGTPYGANVLTF.

The V and J genes are TRBV20-1 and TRBJ2-6; 7 bases match TRBD1. The CDR3 contains 14 residues. V lost 4 bases to trimming and J lost 4 bases; unmatched junction nucleotides: 4. Germline loops: CDR1 DFQATT, CDR2 SNEGSKA (reference sequence). CDR3 nucleotide sequence: TGCAGTGCTAAAAGGACAGGAGGGGCCAACGTCCTGACTTTC. It encodes CSAKRTGGANVLTF.

The V call is TRBV12-3 or TRBV12-4, the J call TRBJ1-5; TRBD1 matches 8 bases. The CDR3 is 15 amino acids. With V trimmed by 3 bases and J by 3 bases, 4 bases remained unmatched. The CDR3 reads CASSFQDRANQPQHF. CDR3 coding DNA: TGTGCCAGCAGTTTTCAGGACAGGGCCAATCAGCCCCAGCATTTT.

The chain combines TRBV29-1 with TRBJ1-2; possibly TRBD1 for D (5 bases). V dropped 7 bases and J dropped 2 bases, with 8 bases sitting between them. Germline V lookup: CDR1 SQVTM, CDR2 ANQGSEA. This CDR3 is built from 11 residues. The DNA for the CDR3 is TGCAGCGGCCGGGACAACTATGGCTACACCTTC. This translates into CSGRDNYGYTF.

This rearrangement joins TRBV16 to TRBJ1-1, with a tentative D call TRBD1 (6 bases). The V end lost 1 base, the J end lost 4 bases, and 16 bases lay between the germline ends. The CDR3 is 16 amino acids. Germline V gives CDR1 KGHSY, CDR2 FQNENV. The CDR3 DNA sequence: TGTGCCAGCAGCCAATACCCCGTTCTAGGGGGCACTGAAGCTTTCTTT. This gives the protein CASSQYPVLGGTEAFF.

A few counts support this clonotype. The rearrangement joins TRBV11-1 to TRBJ2-5, with TRBD2 as a possible D gene (8 bases). The CDR3 consists of 15 residues. Germline-derived CDR1 and CDR2 are SGHAT and FQDESV (reference sequence). V was clipped by 1 base and J by 2 bases, with 11 bases between them. This CDR3 reads CASSLVAGQQETQYF. The CDR3 region has the DNA TGTGCCAGCAGCTTAGTAGCGGGACAGCAAGAGACCCAGTACTTC.

There are many counts of this clonotype. The V gene is TRBV10-3, the J gene TRBJ2-3; D uncertain. With 0 bases removed from V and 4 bases from J, the gap between germline ends came to 11 bases. The length of the CDR3 is 15 residues. CDR1 is ENHRY, CDR2 SYGVKD, per germline. CDR3 sequence (DNA): TGTGCCATCAGTGAGTCGATGACGGCAGCAGATACGCAGTATTTT. Amino acid sequence: CAISESMTAADTQYF.

The sample holds a few counts of this clonotype. V gene TRBV4-2 combines with J gene TRBJ2-5; unclear D gene. The better agreement between TRBJ2-7 and the DNA end casts doubt on the J call. The CDR3 extends over 13 amino acids. Germline values: CDR1 LGHNA, CDR2 YNFKEQ. CDR3: CASSQDLASEQYF. The CDR3 nucleotides read TGTGCCAGCAGCCAAGATCTTGCTAGCGAGCAGTACTTC.

The table lists this clonotype with a few counts. The rearrangement links TRBV11-1 to TRBJ2-7; 9 bases align to TRBD2. With V trimmed by 5 bases and J by 3 bases, 11 bases remained unmatched. Germline V gene sequence: CDR1 SGHAT, CDR2 FQDESV (reference sequence). The CDR3 sequence is 16 residues long. Here the CDR3 reads CASSLGGGRDLYEQYF. The CDR3, as DNA: TGTGCCAGCAGCCTAGGAGGCGGGAGGGACCTCTACGAGCAGTACTTC. The full variable domain, in which reference TRBV11-1 and TRBJ2-7 provide the parts outside the CDR3, is EAEVAQSPRYKITEKSQAVAFWCDPISGHATLYWYRQILGQGPELLVQFQDESVVDDSQLPKDRFSAERLKGVDSTLKIQPAELGDSAMYLCASSLGGGRDLYEQYFGPGTRLTVT.

The J gene is TRBJ2-1, the V gene TRBV3-1; the match to TRBD1 covers 8 bases. V was clipped by 2 bases and J by 8 bases; unmatched bases: 5. The CDR3 length is 14 residues. Germline V CDR1 and CDR2: LGHDT, YNNKEL (reference sequence). CDR3 sequence: CASSQLDRAHEQFF. DNA of the CDR3: TGTGCCAGCAGCCAACTGGACAGGGCACATGAGCAGTTCTTC.

About this clonotype: Its ends do not fully match the called genes, so a read error is possible. The chain links TRBV6-6 to TRBJ1-5, with unresolved D. Germline-derived CDR1 and CDR2 are MNHNY and SVGAGI (reference sequence). The CDR3 covers 14 residues. The CDR3 DNA sequence: TGTGCCGGCAGGCCAACCATAGGCAATCAGCCCCAGCATTTT. Its protein is CAGRPTIGNQPQHF.

In its sample, this clonotype was seen many times. The chain uses TRBV29-1 and TRBJ2-1; the match to TRBD2 covers 10 bases. V shed 7 bases, J shed 2 bases, and the junction held 5 bases outside the gene matches. Germline CDR1 and CDR2: SQVTM and ANQGSEA. The length of the CDR3 is 14 residues. The CDR3 protein is CSAGLALPYNEQFF. The CDR3 bases are TGCAGCGCGGGACTAGCGCTCCCCTACAATGAGCAGTTCTTC.

The genes are TRBV7-3 and TRBJ2-5; TRBD2 aligns across 8 bases. Losses at the gene ends were 2 bases for V and 3 bases for J; bases not matched to a gene: 5. This CDR3 contains 15 residues. In germline, CDR1 is SGHTA, CDR2 FQGTGA. The CDR3 loop is CASSLDGGAKETQYF. The CDR3 DNA sequence: TGTGCCAGCAGCTTAGACGGGGGGGCAAAAGAGACCCAGTACTTC.

This clonotype has just one count. The chain joins TRBV7-2 to TRBJ1-1; D is unresolved. Per the germline V gene, CDR1 is SGHTA and CDR2 is FQGNSA. V lost 2 bases to trimming and J lost 6 bases, with 16 bases between them. CDR3 length: 15 residues. The CDR3 sequence is CASSLSETMGSEAFF. The DNA of the CDR3 is TGTGCCAGCAGCTTATCCGAGACAATGGGCTCTGAAGCTTTCTTT.

This clonotype was seen more than once but under ten times. A much larger clonotype is one base distant, so this may be a read error. J is TRBJ2-3 and V is TRBV27; 10 bases are a match to TRBD1. Germline V gene lookup returns CDR1 MNHEY and CDR2 SMNVEV (reference sequence). There are 14 residues in the CDR3. The J segment lost 3 bases and the V segment lost 4 bases, leaving 1 base of the junction unmatched. The CDR3 is CASSWGQGTDTQYF. The DNA for the CDR3 is TGTGCCAGCAGTTGGGGACAGGGGACAGATACGCAGTATTTT.

The chain couples TRBV5-1 to TRBJ1-1; 7 positions agree with TRBD1. This CDR3 has 14 residues. V trimming: 5 bases; J trimming: 8 bases; junction bases outside the gene matches: 12. CDR1 and CDR2 from the germline V gene are SGHRS and YFSETQ. The CDR3 coding sequence is TGCGCCAGCAGGTCTGGGGACAGCGTTGGGGAAGCTTTCTTT. As protein: CASRSGDSVGEAFF.